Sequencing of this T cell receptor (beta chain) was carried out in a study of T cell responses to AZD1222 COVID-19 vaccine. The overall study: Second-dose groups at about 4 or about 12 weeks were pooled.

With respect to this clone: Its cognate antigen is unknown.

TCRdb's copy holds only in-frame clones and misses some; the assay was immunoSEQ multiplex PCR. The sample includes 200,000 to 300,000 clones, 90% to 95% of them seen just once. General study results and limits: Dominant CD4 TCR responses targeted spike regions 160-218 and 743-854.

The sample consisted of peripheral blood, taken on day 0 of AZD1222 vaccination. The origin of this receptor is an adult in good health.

The DNA of the CDR3 is TGTGCCACCAGTGATCCCTGGACAGGCGGTGGAGCTTTCTTT. Translation gives CATSDPWTGGGAFF. The chain joins TRBV24-1 to TRBJ1-1; 7 bases fit TRBD1. Germline V gene sequence: CDR1 KGHDR, CDR2 SFDVKD. This CDR3 spans 14 amino acids. J was trimmed by 10 bases and V by 3 bases; bases with no gene match: 10.